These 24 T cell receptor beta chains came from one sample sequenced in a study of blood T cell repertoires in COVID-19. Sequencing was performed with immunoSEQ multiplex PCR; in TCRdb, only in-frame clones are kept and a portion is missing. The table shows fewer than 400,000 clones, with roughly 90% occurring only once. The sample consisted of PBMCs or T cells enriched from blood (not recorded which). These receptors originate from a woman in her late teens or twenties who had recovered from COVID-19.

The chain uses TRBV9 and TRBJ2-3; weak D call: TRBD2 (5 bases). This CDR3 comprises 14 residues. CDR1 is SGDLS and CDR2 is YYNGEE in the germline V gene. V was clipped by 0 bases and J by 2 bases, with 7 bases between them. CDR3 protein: CASSVETITDTQYF. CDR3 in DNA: TGTGCCAGCAGCGTAGAGACTATCACAGATACGCAGTATTTT.

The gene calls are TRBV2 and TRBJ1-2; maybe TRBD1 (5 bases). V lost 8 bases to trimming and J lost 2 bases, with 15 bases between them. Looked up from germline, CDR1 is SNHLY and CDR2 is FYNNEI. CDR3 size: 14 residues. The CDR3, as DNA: TGTGCCAGCCGTTCCAGGGTGGGGAACTATGGCTACACCTTC. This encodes CASRSRVGNYGYTF. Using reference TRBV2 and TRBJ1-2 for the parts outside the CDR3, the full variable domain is EPEVTQTPSHQVTQMGQEVILRCVPISNHLYFYWYRQILGQKVEFLVSFYNNEISEKSEIFDDQFSVERPDGSNFTLKIRSTKLEDSAMYFCASRSRVGNYGYTFGSGTRLTVV.

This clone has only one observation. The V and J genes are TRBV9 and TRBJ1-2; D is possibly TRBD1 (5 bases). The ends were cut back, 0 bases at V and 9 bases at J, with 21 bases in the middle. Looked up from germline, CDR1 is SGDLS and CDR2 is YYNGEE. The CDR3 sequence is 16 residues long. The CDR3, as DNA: TGTGCCAGCAGCGTAGGTTTGGGGCCCCCTGAGAGGAGCTACACCTTC. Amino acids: CASSVGLGPPERSYTF.

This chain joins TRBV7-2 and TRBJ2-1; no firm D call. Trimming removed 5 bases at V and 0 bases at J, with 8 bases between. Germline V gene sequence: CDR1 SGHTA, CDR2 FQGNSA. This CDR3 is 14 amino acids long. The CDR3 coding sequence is TGTGCCAGCAGCCGTGTTCCCTCCTACAATGAGCAGTTCTTC. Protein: CASSRVPSYNEQFF.

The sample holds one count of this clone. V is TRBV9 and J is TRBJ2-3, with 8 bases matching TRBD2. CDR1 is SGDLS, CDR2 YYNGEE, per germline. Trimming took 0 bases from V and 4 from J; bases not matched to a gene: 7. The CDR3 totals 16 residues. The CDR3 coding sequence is TGTGCCAGCAGCGTAGTAGGAACGGGGGGGGCAGATACGCAGTATTTT. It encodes CASSVVGTGGADTQYF.

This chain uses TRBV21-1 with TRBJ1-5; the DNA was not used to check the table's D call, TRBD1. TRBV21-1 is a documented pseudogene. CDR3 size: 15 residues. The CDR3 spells CASSRYREINQPQHF. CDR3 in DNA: TGTGCCAGCAGTAGGTACAGGGAGATCAATCAGCCCCAGCATTTT.

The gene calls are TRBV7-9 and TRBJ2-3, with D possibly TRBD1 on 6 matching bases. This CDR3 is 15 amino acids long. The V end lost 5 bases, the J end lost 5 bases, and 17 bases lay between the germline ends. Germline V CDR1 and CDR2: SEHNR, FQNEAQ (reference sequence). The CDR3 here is CASSHRDPVGDTQYF. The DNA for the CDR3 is TGTGCCAGCAGCCACAGGGACCCGGTCGGAGATACGCAGTATTTT.

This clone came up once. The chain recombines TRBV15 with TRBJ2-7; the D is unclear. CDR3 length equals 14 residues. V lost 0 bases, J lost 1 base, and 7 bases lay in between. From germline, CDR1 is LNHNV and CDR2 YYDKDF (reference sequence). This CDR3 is CATSRDLASYEQYF. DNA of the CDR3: TGTGCCACCAGCAGAGATTTAGCTTCCTACGAGCAGTACTTC.

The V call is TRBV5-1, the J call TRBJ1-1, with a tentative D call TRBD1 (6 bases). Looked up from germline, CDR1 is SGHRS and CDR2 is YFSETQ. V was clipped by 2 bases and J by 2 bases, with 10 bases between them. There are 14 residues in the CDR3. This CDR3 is CASSFDRPNTEAFF. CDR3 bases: TGCGCCAGCAGCTTCGACAGGCCAAACACTGAAGCTTTCTTT.

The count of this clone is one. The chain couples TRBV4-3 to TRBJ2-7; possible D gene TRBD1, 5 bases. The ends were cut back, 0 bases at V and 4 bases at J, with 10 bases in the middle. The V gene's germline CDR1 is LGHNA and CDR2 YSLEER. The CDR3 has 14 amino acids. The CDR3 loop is CASSQDAGKYEQYF. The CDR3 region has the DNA TGCGCCAGCAGCCAAGATGCAGGGAAGTACGAGCAGTACTTC.

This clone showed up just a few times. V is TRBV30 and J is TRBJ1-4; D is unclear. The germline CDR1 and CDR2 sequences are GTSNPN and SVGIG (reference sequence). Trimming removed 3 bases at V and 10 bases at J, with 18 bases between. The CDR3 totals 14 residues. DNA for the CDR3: TGTGCCTGGAGCCCGGGAACCTATTCGGGAAAACTGTTTTTT. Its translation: CAWSPGTYSGKLFF.

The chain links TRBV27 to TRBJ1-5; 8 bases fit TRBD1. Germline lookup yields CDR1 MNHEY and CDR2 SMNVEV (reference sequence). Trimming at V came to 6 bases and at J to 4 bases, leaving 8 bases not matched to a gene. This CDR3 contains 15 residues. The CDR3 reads CASSPTGEENQPQHF. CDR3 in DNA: TGTGCCAGCAGCCCGACAGGGGAGGAGAATCAGCCCCAGCATTTT.

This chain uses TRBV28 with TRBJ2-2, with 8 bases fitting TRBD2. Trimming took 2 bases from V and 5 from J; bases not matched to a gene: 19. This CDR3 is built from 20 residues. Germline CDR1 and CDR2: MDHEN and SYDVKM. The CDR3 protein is CASSLMKSGERGPHTGELFF. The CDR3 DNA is TGTGCCAGCAGTTTAATGAAGAGCGGGGAGCGGGGGCCTCATACCGGGGAGCTGTTTTTT.

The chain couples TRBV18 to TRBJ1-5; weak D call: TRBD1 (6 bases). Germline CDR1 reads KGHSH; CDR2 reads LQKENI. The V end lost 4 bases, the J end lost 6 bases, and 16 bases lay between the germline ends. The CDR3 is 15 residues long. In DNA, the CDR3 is TGTGCCAGCTCACTCGGTACAGGGTTCGGTCAGCCCCAGCATTTT. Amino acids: CASSLGTGFGQPQHF.

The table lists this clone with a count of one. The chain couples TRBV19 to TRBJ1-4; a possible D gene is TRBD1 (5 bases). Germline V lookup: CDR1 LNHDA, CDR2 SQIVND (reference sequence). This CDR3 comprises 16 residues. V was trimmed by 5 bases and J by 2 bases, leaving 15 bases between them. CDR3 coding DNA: TGTGCCAGTAGTGTCTCGGACATCAGGACTAATGAAAAACTGTTTTTT. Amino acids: CASSVSDIRTNEKLFF.

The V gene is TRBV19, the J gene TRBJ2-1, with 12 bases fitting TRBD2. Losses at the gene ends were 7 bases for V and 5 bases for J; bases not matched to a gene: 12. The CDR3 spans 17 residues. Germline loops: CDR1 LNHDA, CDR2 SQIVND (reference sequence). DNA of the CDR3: TGTGCCAGTACCCCCTTCCCCGGACTAGCGGGACACAATGAGCAGTTCTTC. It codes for CASTPFPGLAGHNEQFF.

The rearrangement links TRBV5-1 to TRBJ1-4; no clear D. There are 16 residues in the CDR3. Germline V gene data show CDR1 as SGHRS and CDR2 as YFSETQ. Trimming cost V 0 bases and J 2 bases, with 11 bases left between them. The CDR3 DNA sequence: TGCGCCAGCAGCTTGGTAGCGCGGGGTACTAATGAAAAACTGTTTTTT. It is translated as CASSLVARGTNEKLFF.

CDR3 in DNA: TGTGCCATCAGTGAGGGACAGACAGGGTCAAGTGGCTACACCTTC. Residues: CAISEGQTGSSGYTF. The chain recombines TRBV10-3 with TRBJ1-2; 7 nucleotides line up with TRBD1. V shed 2 bases and J 7 bases; nucleotides not matched to a gene: 10. Looked up from germline, CDR1 is ENHRY and CDR2 is SYGVKD. CDR3 length: 15 amino acids.

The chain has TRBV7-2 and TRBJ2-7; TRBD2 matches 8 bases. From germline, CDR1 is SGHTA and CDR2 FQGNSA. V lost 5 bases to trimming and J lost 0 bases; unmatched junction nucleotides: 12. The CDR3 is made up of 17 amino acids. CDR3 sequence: CASSPLPGGIYSYEQYF. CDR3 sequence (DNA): TGTGCCAGCAGCCCCCTTCCGGGAGGGATATACTCCTACGAGCAGTACTTC.

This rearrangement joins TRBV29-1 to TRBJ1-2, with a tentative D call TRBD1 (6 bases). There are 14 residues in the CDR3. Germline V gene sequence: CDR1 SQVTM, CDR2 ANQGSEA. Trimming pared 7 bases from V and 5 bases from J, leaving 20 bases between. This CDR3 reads CSAVNRARGYGYTF. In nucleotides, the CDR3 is TGCAGCGCCGTAAACAGGGCGAGGGGATATGGCTACACCTTC.

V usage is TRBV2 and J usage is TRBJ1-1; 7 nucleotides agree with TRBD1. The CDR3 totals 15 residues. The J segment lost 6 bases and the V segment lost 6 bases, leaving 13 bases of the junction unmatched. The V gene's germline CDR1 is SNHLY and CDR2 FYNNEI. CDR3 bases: TGTGCCAGCAGCCCACAGGGACAGCTTTTGGCTGAAGCTTTCTTT. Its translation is CASSPQGQLLAEAFF.

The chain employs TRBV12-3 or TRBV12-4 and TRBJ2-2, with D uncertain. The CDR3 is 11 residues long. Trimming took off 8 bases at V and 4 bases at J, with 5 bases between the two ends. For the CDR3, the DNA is TGTGCCAGCGATAGCACCGGGGAGCTGTTTTTT. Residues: CASDSTGELFF.

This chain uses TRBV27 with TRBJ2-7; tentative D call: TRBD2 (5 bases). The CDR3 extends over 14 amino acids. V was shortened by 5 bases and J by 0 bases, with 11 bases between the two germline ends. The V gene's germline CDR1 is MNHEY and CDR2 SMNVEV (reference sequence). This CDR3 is CASSLVGSSYEQYF. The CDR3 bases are TGTGCCAGCAGTCTCGTAGGGAGCTCCTACGAGCAGTACTTC.

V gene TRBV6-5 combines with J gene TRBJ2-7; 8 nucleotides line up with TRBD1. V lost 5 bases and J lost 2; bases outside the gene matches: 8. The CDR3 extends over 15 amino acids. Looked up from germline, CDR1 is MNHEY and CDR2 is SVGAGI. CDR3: CASSLDRELAYEQYF. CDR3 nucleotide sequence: TGTGCCAGCAGTCTGGACAGGGAACTTGCCTACGAGCAGTACTTC.